This T cell receptor (beta chain) was identified in a study of human T cells and chemical hapten exposure. On the study more broadly: Diphenylcyclopropenone, dosed weekly to the scalp, was given to patients throughout the approximately 25-week study.

The CDR3 is made up of 15 amino acids. Germline-derived CDR1 and CDR2 are LGHDT and YNNKEL (reference sequence). Deletions cut 0 bases from V and 3 bases from J, with 9 bases between. The time point was: patch test 1, 2 weeks after DPC sensitization. As to treatment: therapeutic diphenylcyclopropenone sensitization with weekly scalp DPC. The study used a library that attached unique molecular identifiers to individual cDNA molecules. TCRdb fed the RACE reads into MiXCR, producing one record per CDR3 protein. This repertoire shows about 360,000 distinct CDR3 sequences, roughly 4.8% found once; its top ten account for under 2.5%.

This TCR derives from a woman in her forties or fifties with alopecia areata. Some clones in this sample may be carry-over from other donors' samples. This sequence joins TRBV3-1 and TRBJ2-4, with unresolved D. The sequenced sample was whole blood, obtained in connection with sensitization to the hapten diphenylcyclopropenone (DPC). The CDR3 protein is CASSQDWGGKNIQYF. Written as DNA, the CDR3 is TGTGCCAGCAGCCAAGATTGGGGTGGCAAAAACATTCAGTACTTC. Complete variable domain (other parts from reference TRBV3-1 and TRBJ2-4): DTAVSQTPKYLVTQMGNDKSIKCEQNLGHDTMYWYKQDSKKFLKIMFSYNNKELIINETVPNRFSPKSPDKAHLNLHINSLELGDSAVYFCASSQDWGGKNIQYFGAGTRLSVL.